This T cell receptor beta chain came from a study of human T cells and chemical hapten exposure (dated by TCRdb to the early 2020s). In the study overall: For sensitization, 2% DPC in acetone was applied to a 2 cm by 2 cm area of upper inner arm skin. Peripheral blood TCR repertoire changes were tracked in vivo in alopecia patients during primary and secondary sensitization to the hapten diphenylcyclopropenone (DPC). The patient cohort, mostly female, included alopecia areata with under or over 50% scalp involvement, alopecia totalis and alopecia universalis. Weekly therapeutic DPC doses were additionally applied to the scalp of patients throughout the roughly 25-week study period. Blood samples were taken from patients before sensitization (week 0) and then at 2, 6 and about 24 weeks after DPC sensitization. The libraries were sequenced as a pool, and the TCR yield per sample differed mostly because of small variations in library volumes within the pool. Patch testing was done on the upper back using Finn chambers containing 0.01% DPC, and results were scored after 6 days according to International Contact Dermatitis Research Group standards. Nearly 30 alopecia patients gave blood for TCR sequencing at one to four time points (pre-sensitization, 2, 6 and 24 weeks). On the study overall, not on this receptor specifically: Compared with pre-sensitization or healthy control sets, expanded TCRs formed significantly more large CDR3 similarity clusters, which is consistent with antigen-driven responses. Alopecia, a presumed autoimmune disease, was present in all patients, so the immune response of the patients might differ from that of healthy individuals. DPC sensitization did not change the number of TCRs with a frequency above 1 in 1000, and there was no evidence of changes in global repertoire structure. After repeated subsampling, the strength of the expansion versus patch-test correlation and the threshold at which it became significant changed. Patch test score was positively correlated with the number of PT1 expanded TCRs, with significance at thresholds 8, 16 and 32 but not at 4.

What the time point label conveys for this sample: patch test 1, 2 weeks after DPC sensitization. What the treatment or condition label conveys for this sample: therapeutic diphenylcyclopropenone sensitization with weekly scalp DPC. Blood at each patch-test visit was drawn before the patch test was applied. Eligible patients were aged 18 to 70, diagnosed with alopecia, deemed suitable for DPC therapy, and excluded if pregnant. Unfractionated whole blood was collected in Tempus Blood RNA tubes, and total RNA was extracted from that blood. Library preparation used RACE. Sequencing relied on a NextSeq 500. During library preparation, unique molecular identifiers were attached to individual cDNA molecules so that TCRs could be counted quantitatively and reproducibly. Each blood RNA sample was used to sequence both TCR alpha and TCR beta chains. Turning to the authors' computational methods: Samples had a median of approximately 96,000 TCRs, with a range from roughly 20,000 to 690,600. The Decombinator software suite was used to annotate V, J and CDR3 in the TCR reads. For the PS versus PT1 abundance plots, all samples were subsampled to the same number of TCRs (28,000). TCRs were defined as expanded if absent before sensitization and observed at least eight times at the 2-week time point. TCRdb handled the public reads itself, with Q25 trimming in fastp and clone calling in MiXCR, and kept productive beta chains. A single entry per CDR3 protein holds the most common genes and DNA from its merged rows. TCRdb's processing, not the authors' own work, is the source of the V and J calls. Counted in this sample were about 360,000 distinct CDR3 sequences; around 6.9% of them appeared once. Together, the top ten hold around 8.2% of the sample.

Concerning this clonotype itself: Which antigen it targets is not known. Within one base of it there is no much larger clone, and no base qualities were kept.

The germline V gene provides CDR1 MNHEY and CDR2 SVGAGI. The CDR3 contains 13 residues, cysteine and phenylalanine counted. The CDR3 DNA has 39 bases and is translated from base 1. V loses 6 bases of germline sequence and J loses 1 base, and the interval between the two ends is 10 bases. The sequence derives from a woman in her late teens or twenties with alopecia areata. Some clones in this sample may be carry-over from other donors' samples. The sequences come from whole blood, collected in connection with sensitization to the hapten diphenylcyclopropenone (DPC). The rearranged chain carries TRBV6-5 and TRBJ2-7; no D gene can be assigned with confidence. The CDR3 region reads CASRAPLSYEQYF. The sequence in DNA is TGTGCCAGCAGGGCCCCACTTTCCTACGAGCAGTACTTC.